Listed below are T cell receptor beta chains from one sample, sequenced in a study of cytomegalovirus exposure and HLA in healthy donors. The protocol was immunoSEQ multiplex PCR, while the TCRdb copy is restricted to in-frame clones and leaves out a portion. The table lists 35,000 to 50,000 clones, 81% of them singletons. The sequencing sample was made of PBMCs. The receptors shown here come from a man in his fifties or sixties in good health and CMV-seronegative. Both conserved end residues are part of each CDR3. Each record gives: V gene, D gene, J gene, CDR3 length, clone size, CDR3 protein, CDR3 DNA. The D gene is left open where the match is weak. Clone size, where shown, is once, few, many, or a class for clones that have expanded.

v_call: TRBV10-3
d_call: .
j_call: TRBJ2-3
cdr3_length: 15
clone_size: .
cdr3_aa: CAISGGGSSTDTQYF
cdr3_nt: TGTGCCATCAGTGGTGGCGGTTCTAGCACAGATACGCAGTATTTT

v_call: TRBV7-2
d_call: TRBD2
j_call: TRBJ2-3
cdr3_length: 16
clone_size: .
cdr3_aa: CASSLGVAGVADTQYF
cdr3_nt: TGTGCCAGCAGCTTAGGGGTAGCGGGAGTAGCAGATACGCAGTATTTT

v_call: TRBV7-9
d_call: TRBD2
j_call: TRBJ2-1
cdr3_length: 14
clone_size: .
cdr3_aa: CASSLTGTSNEQFF
cdr3_nt: TGTGCCAGCAGCTTAACCGGGACTAGTAATGAGCAGTTCTTC

v_call: TRBV7-2
d_call: TRBD2
j_call: TRBJ2-1
cdr3_length: 13
clone_size: .
cdr3_aa: CASAGGHYNEQFF
cdr3_nt: TGTGCCAGTGCGGGAGGGCACTACAATGAGCAGTTCTTC

v_call: TRBV28
d_call: .
j_call: TRBJ1-5
cdr3_length: 14
clone_size: .
cdr3_aa: CASSLFGEGQPQHF
cdr3_nt: TGTGCCAGCAGTTTATTCGGGGAGGGACAGCCCCAGCATTTT

v_call: TRBV7-2
d_call: TRBD2
j_call: TRBJ2-7
cdr3_length: 17
clone_size: .
cdr3_aa: CASSYLTLTSGSYEQYF
cdr3_nt: TGTGCCAGCAGCTACCTTACCCTAACTAGCGGGAGCTACGAGCAGTACTTC

v_call: TRBV7-9
d_call: TRBD2
j_call: TRBJ2-1
cdr3_length: 17
clone_size: .
cdr3_aa: CASSYIRGTTPSGEQFF
cdr3_nt: TGTGCCAGCAGCTACATTCGCGGGACTACACCCTCGGGGGAGCAGTTCTTC

v_call: TRBV6-6
d_call: TRBD1
j_call: TRBJ1-1
cdr3_length: 16
clone_size: .
cdr3_aa: CASSSRTRGMNTEAFF
cdr3_nt: TGTGCCAGCAGTTCCCGTACCAGGGGGATGAACACTGAAGCTTTCTTT

v_call: TRBV7-9
d_call: .
j_call: TRBJ1-2
cdr3_length: 11
clone_size: .
cdr3_aa: CASSPWEGYTF
cdr3_nt: TGTGCCAGCAGCCCCTGGGAGGGCTACACCTTC

v_call: TRBV15
d_call: .
j_call: TRBJ2-5
cdr3_length: 14
clone_size: .
cdr3_aa: CATSRDRTQETQYF
cdr3_nt: TGTGCCACCAGCAGAGATAGGACACAAGAGACCCAGTACTTC

v_call: TRBV30
d_call: .
j_call: TRBJ2-5
cdr3_length: 10
clone_size: .
cdr3_aa: CAWSDGTQYF
cdr3_nt: TGTGCCTGGAGTGACGGGACCCAGTACTTC

v_call: TRBV4-1
d_call: .
j_call: TRBJ2-1
cdr3_length: 13
clone_size: .
cdr3_aa: CASSSNEYNEQFF
cdr3_nt: TGCGCCAGCAGCTCAAATGAGTACAATGAGCAGTTCTTC

v_call: TRBV28
d_call: TRBD2
j_call: TRBJ2-1
cdr3_length: 14
clone_size: .
cdr3_aa: CASGREGLLNEQFF
cdr3_nt: TGTGCCAGCGGGCGGGAGGGCCTCCTGAATGAGCAGTTCTTC

v_call: TRBV27
d_call: .
j_call: TRBJ1-2
cdr3_length: 16
clone_size: .
cdr3_aa: CASSFSGQGRTRGYTF
cdr3_nt: TGTGCCAGCAGTTTCTCAGGGCAGGGGCGGACTCGAGGCTACACCTTC

v_call: TRBV19
d_call: .
j_call: TRBJ1-3
cdr3_length: 14
clone_size: .
cdr3_aa: CASSIRGNGNTIYF
cdr3_nt: TGTGCCAGTAGTATACGGGGGAACGGAAACACCATATATTTT

v_call: TRBV2
d_call: .
j_call: TRBJ2-3
cdr3_length: 14
clone_size: .
cdr3_aa: CASSVEGAGDTQYF
cdr3_nt: TGTGCCAGCAGTGTGGAGGGGGCGGGAGATACGCAGTATTTT

v_call: TRBV6-6
d_call: TRBD1
j_call: TRBJ1-1
cdr3_length: 16
clone_size: few
cdr3_aa: CASSNVQGAGNTEAFF
cdr3_nt: TGTGCCAGCAGTAACGTCCAGGGGGCGGGGAACACTGAAGCTTTCTTT

v_call: TRBV15
d_call: .
j_call: TRBJ2-5
cdr3_length: 14
clone_size: .
cdr3_aa: CATSRGLAQETQYF
cdr3_nt: TGTGCCACCAGCAGGGGCCTCGCACAAGAGACCCAGTACTTC

v_call: TRBV7-8
d_call: TRBD2
j_call: TRBJ2-3
cdr3_length: 18
clone_size: .
cdr3_aa: CASSLSTSGGGITDTQYF
cdr3_nt: TGTGCCAGCAGCTTATCTACTAGCGGGGGTGGAATCACAGATACGCAGTATTTT

v_call: TRBV7-9
d_call: .
j_call: TRBJ1-1
cdr3_length: 13
clone_size: .
cdr3_aa: CSSSSTGNTEAFF
cdr3_nt: TGTTCCAGCAGCTCCACAGGGAACACTGAAGCTTTCTTT

v_call: TRBV19
d_call: TRBD1
j_call: TRBJ1-5
cdr3_length: 14
clone_size: once
cdr3_aa: CASSIGTGNQPQHF
cdr3_nt: TGTGCCAGTAGTATAGGGACAGGGAATCAGCCCCAGCATTTT

v_call: TRBV6-1
d_call: TRBD1
j_call: TRBJ2-7
cdr3_length: 12
clone_size: .
cdr3_aa: CASSPQGGEQYF
cdr3_nt: TGTGCCAGCAGTCCACAGGGGGGCGAGCAGTACTTC

v_call: TRBV11-2
d_call: .
j_call: TRBJ1-6
cdr3_length: 12
clone_size: .
cdr3_aa: CASSSEVSPLHF
cdr3_nt: TGTGCCAGCAGCTCTGAGGTTTCACCCCTCCACTTT

v_call: TRBV18
d_call: TRBD2
j_call: TRBJ2-1
cdr3_length: 15
clone_size: .
cdr3_aa: CASSLVAGGPYEQFF
cdr3_nt: TGTGCCAGCTCACTCGTCGCGGGGGGCCCGTATGAGCAGTTCTTC

v_call: TRBV9
d_call: TRBD2
j_call: TRBJ2-7
cdr3_length: 15
clone_size: .
cdr3_aa: CASSPAGTSGSEQYF
cdr3_nt: TGTGCCAGCAGCCCCGCCGGGACTAGCGGGAGCGAGCAGTACTTC

v_call: TRBV6-5
d_call: .
j_call: TRBJ1-2
cdr3_length: 14
clone_size: .
cdr3_aa: CASRPGGSTYGYTF
cdr3_nt: TGTGCCAGCAGACCGGGGGGTTCAACCTATGGCTACACCTTC

v_call: TRBV20-1
d_call: .
j_call: TRBJ2-7
cdr3_length: 11
clone_size: .
cdr3_aa: CSASQGYEQYF
cdr3_nt: TGCAGTGCTTCACAGGGCTACGAGCAGTACTTC

v_call: TRBV7-9
d_call: .
j_call: TRBJ2-7
cdr3_length: 18
clone_size: .
cdr3_aa: CASSFTKSRQGNYYEQYF
cdr3_nt: TGTGCCAGCAGCTTCACAAAATCACGTCAGGGGAATTACTACGAGCAGTACTTC

v_call: TRBV9
d_call: .
j_call: TRBJ1-2
cdr3_length: 14
clone_size: .
cdr3_aa: CASSGVWGGYGYTF
cdr3_nt: TGTGCCAGCAGCGGGGTTTGGGGAGGCTATGGCTACACCTTC

v_call: TRBV9
d_call: .
j_call: TRBJ1-3
cdr3_length: 15
clone_size: .
cdr3_aa: CASSVGGHSGNTIYF
cdr3_nt: TGTGCCAGCAGCGTAGGGGGGCATTCTGGAAACACCATATATTTT

v_call: TRBV7-2
d_call: .
j_call: TRBJ2-2
cdr3_length: 14
clone_size: once
cdr3_aa: CASSLELAAGELFF
cdr3_nt: TGTGCCAGCAGCTTAGAACTAGCTGCCGGGGAGCTGTTTTTT

v_call: TRBV5-5
d_call: .
j_call: TRBJ2-3
cdr3_length: 13
clone_size: .
cdr3_aa: CASSLRGTDTQYF
cdr3_nt: TGTGCCAGCAGCTTGAGGGGAACAGATACGCAGTATTTT

v_call: TRBV28
d_call: .
j_call: TRBJ2-1
cdr3_length: 13
clone_size: .
cdr3_aa: CASRSGGETSSVF
cdr3_nt: TGTGCCAGCCGCTCCGGCGGGGAGACTTCTAGCGTCTTC

v_call: TRBV5-4
d_call: .
j_call: TRBJ2-3
cdr3_length: 15
clone_size: .
cdr3_aa: CASSLGTHYTDTQYF
cdr3_nt: TGTGCCAGCAGCCTCGGGACACACTACACAGATACGCAGTATTTT

v_call: TRBV11-2
d_call: .
j_call: TRBJ2-7
cdr3_length: 12
clone_size: .
cdr3_aa: CASSTSAYEQYF
cdr3_nt: TGTGCCAGCAGCACCAGCGCCTACGAGCAGTACTTC

v_call: TRBV7-9
d_call: .
j_call: TRBJ1-1
cdr3_length: 15
clone_size: .
cdr3_aa: CSSSLYGPGDTEAFF
cdr3_nt: TGTTCCAGCAGCTTGTACGGACCGGGGGACACTGAAGCTTTCTTT

v_call: TRBV5-1
d_call: .
j_call: TRBJ1-1
cdr3_length: 14
clone_size: .
cdr3_aa: CASSLQQGNTEAFF
cdr3_nt: TGCGCCAGCAGCTTACAACAGGGGAACACTGAAGCTTTCTTT

v_call: TRBV7-9
d_call: TRBD1
j_call: TRBJ2-5
cdr3_length: 16
clone_size: .
cdr3_aa: CASIAARGTGEETQYF
cdr3_nt: TGTGCCAGCATCGCGGCCCGTGGGACAGGGGAAGAGACCCAGTACTTC

v_call: TRBV4-1
d_call: .
j_call: TRBJ1-3
cdr3_length: 15
clone_size: .
cdr3_aa: CASSQDPTRGNTIYF
cdr3_nt: TGCGCCAGCAGCCAAGATCCAACCCGGGGAAACACCATATATTTT